This TCR beta chain was identified during a study of OX40 agonist ivuxolimab in advanced cancers. Study results and limitations: The specificity for antigen of the expanded peripheral T cells was not determined. At doses 0.1 to 3.0 mg/kg, CD4+ and CD8+ clones expanded. Average numbers of expanded clones were greater in CD8+ T cells than in CD4+.

Remarks on this clone: Antigen specificity is unknown.

Some clones are missing from TCRdb's copy, which holds only in-frame ones; the method was immunoSEQ multiplex PCR. The sample includes 80,000 or so clones, roughly 86% seen only once; the top ten take 8%. V was shortened by 5 bases and J by 3 bases, with 10 bases between the two germline ends. Germline loops: CDR1 MNHEY, CDR2 SVGAGI. The CDR3 totals 13 residues. The gene calls are TRBV6-5 and TRBJ1-1; D remains ambiguous. This receptor was obtained from an adult with an advanced solid tumor such as melanoma, head and neck, liver or kidney cancer. The source material was CD4+ or CD8+ T cells sorted from blood, sampled in a trial of the OX40 agonist ivuxolimab. The CDR3 loop is CASSPPVHTEAFF. Here the CDR3 DNA reads TGTGCCAGCAGTCCCCCGGTCCACACTGAAGCTTTCTTT.